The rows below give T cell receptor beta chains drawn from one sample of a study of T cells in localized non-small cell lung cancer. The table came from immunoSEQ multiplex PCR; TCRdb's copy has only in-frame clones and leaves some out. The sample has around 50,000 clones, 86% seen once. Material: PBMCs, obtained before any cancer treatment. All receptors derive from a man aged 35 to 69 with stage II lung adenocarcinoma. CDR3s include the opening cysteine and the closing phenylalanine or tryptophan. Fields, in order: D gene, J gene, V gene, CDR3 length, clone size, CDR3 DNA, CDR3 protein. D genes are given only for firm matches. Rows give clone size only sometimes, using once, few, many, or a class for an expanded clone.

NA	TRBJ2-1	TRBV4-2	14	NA	TGTGCCAGCAGCCAGGTGCGGGGCGAGGGTGAGCAGTTCTTC	CASSQVRGEGEQFF
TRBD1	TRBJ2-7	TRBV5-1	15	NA	TGCGCCAGCAGCTTGACAGGGGTCAGCTCCTACGAGCAGTACTTC	CASSLTGVSSYEQYF
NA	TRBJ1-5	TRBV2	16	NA	TGTGCCAGCAGGGCCCGGGTGGGGGGTCTAGGACAGCCCCAGCATTTT	CASRARVGGLGQPQHF
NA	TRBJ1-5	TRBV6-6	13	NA	TGTGCCAGCAGTTACGGGGATAATCAGCCCCAGCATTTT	CASSYGDNQPQHF
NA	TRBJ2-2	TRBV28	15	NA	TGTGCCAGCAGTTTATATAGCTACGGCACCGGGGAGCTGTTTTTT	CASSLYSYGTGELFF
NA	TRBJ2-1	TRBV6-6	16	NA	TGTGCCAGCAGTTACTCGATAGGCTCCGTGGACAATGAGCAGTTCTTC	CASSYSIGSVDNEQFF
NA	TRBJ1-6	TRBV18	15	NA	TGTGCCAGCTCACCTGAGAGCTCCTATAATTCACCCCTCCACTTT	CASSPESSYNSPLHF
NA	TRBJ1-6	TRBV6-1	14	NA	TGTGCCAGCAGAATGACCAGGTTGGGTTCACCCCTCCACTTT	CASRMTRLGSPLHF
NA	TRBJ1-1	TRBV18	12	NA	TGTGCCAGCTCACGTTCCAACACTGAAGCTTTCTTT	CASSRSNTEAFF
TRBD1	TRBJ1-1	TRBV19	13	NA	TGTGCCAGTAGTAGGACAGGAAACACTGAAGCTTTCTTT	CASSRTGNTEAFF
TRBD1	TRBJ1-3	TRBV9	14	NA	TGTGCCAGCAGCCGGACAGGGGAAGGAAACACCATATATTTT	CASSRTGEGNTIYF
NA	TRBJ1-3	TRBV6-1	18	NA	TGTGCCAGCAGTGAAATCAGGAAGGGGGTTGTTTCTGGAAACACCATATATTTT	CASSEIRKGVVSGNTIYF
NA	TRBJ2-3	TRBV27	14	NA	TGTGCCAGCACCCCAGGGTTTAGGACAGATACGCAGTATTTT	CASTPGFRTDTQYF
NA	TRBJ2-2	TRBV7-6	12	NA	TGTGCCAGCAGCACAGGGTCCGGGGAGCTGTTTTTT	CASSTGSGELFF
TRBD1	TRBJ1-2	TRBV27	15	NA	TGTGCCAGCAGTTTATCGTCGGGACAGGGAGGGGGCTACACCTTC	CASSLSSGQGGGYTF
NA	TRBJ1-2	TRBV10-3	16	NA	TGTGCCATCAGTGAGAAGAGGGCCAATACCGATTATGGCTACACCTTC	CAISEKRANTDYGYTF
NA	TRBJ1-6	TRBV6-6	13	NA	TGTGCCACCACTAATGCGAGGAATTCACCCCTCCACTTT	CATTNARNSPLHF
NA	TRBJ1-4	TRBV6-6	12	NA	TGTGCCAGCAGTTACTCGGAGGAAAAACTGTTTTTT	CASSYSEEKLFF
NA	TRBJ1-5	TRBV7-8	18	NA	TGTGCCAACAGCCAAGTTGGGGCTTCGGAGGAGAGAAATCAGCCCCAGCATTTT	CANSQVGASEERNQPQHF
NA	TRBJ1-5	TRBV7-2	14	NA	TGTGCCAGCAGCTTAGAGGAGGGGCTTCAGCCCCAGCATTTT	CASSLEEGLQPQHF
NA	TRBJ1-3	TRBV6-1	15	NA	TGTGCCAGCAGTGAAAGGGCAGGGTGGGAAAACACCATATATTTT	CASSERAGWENTIYF
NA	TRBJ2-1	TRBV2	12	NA	TGTGCCAGCAAGACCCTCCAGCGGGAGCAGTTCTTC	CASKTLQREQFF
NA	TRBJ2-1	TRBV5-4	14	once	TGTGCCAGCATCTCGAGCAGACAGGACAATGAGCAGTTCTTC	CASISSRQDNEQFF
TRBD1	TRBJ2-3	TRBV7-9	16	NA	TGTGCCAGCAGCTTAGAACAGGGGAAGCGCACAGATACGCAGTATTTT	CASSLEQGKRTDTQYF
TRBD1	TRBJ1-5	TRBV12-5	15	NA	TGTGCTAGTGGCCTCGGGACAGCGGGAAATCAGCCCCAGCATTTT	CASGLGTAGNQPQHF
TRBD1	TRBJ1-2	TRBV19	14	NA	TGTGCCAGTACCCCGACAGGGATCAACTATGGCTACACCTTC	CASTPTGINYGYTF
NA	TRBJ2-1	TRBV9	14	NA	TGTGCCAGCAGCGTTGGGGACCGAGACAATGAGCAGTTCTTC	CASSVGDRDNEQFF